These T cell receptor beta chains were read from a single sample in a study of blood T cell dynamics during melanoma immunotherapy. Here immunoSEQ multiplex PCR was the method, and the copy in TCRdb shows in-frame clones only, minus some. This table has 10,000 to 13,000 clones, around nine tenths appearing once. This sample comprised blood, obtained from a patient treated with checkpoint blockade. The receptors shown here come from a human donor with melanoma. CDR3s include the opening cysteine and the closing phenylalanine or tryptophan. The D gene is left open where the match is weak. Where a row states a size, it is once, few, many or the class of an expanded clone; other rows omit it.

V gene,clone size,D gene,J gene,CDR3 DNA,CDR3 protein
TRBV19,-,-,TRBJ1-2,TGTGCCAGTAGTATAGCAGGGATCGGTGGCTACACCTTC,CASSIAGIGGYTF
TRBV9,-,-,TRBJ2-1,TGTGCCAGCAGCGTACAGGGTTATGAGCAGTTCTTC,CASSVQGYEQFF
TRBV30,-,-,TRBJ2-1,TGTGCCTGGAGCGGGGGGCACAATGAGCAGTTCTTC,CAWSGGHNEQFF
TRBV2,once,-,TRBJ1-3,TGTGCCAGCATACCCCCCCAGGGAACTGGAAACACCATATATTTT,CASIPPQGTGNTIYF
TRBV5-1,-,TRBD2,TRBJ2-1,TGCGCCAGCAGCTTGCGTATTTCCAGCGGGGACAATGAGCAGTTCTTC,CASSLRISSGDNEQFF
TRBV6-1,-,-,TRBJ2-7,TGTGCCAGCAGTGGAAGCTGGCGAGTCACCTTCTACGAGCAGTACTTC,CASSGSWRVTFYEQYF
TRBV4-3,-,-,TRBJ2-5,TGCGCCAGCAGCCAAGATGTAGTAACAGGGCCCCAAGAGACCCAGTACTTC,CASSQDVVTGPQETQYF
TRBV9,-,-,TRBJ1-6,TGTGCCAGCAGCGTAGATTCCCAGGGTCGGTCACCCCTCCACTTT,CASSVDSQGRSPLHF
TRBV2,-,-,TRBJ2-5,TGTGCCAGCAGTGTGGGGCGGTGGGAGACCCAGTACTTC,CASSVGRWETQYF
TRBV29-1,-,-,TRBJ2-7,TGCAGCGCGGAGAGGCTTCAGGGGCGATCCTACGAGCAGTACTTC,CSAERLQGRSYEQYF
TRBV7-2,-,-,TRBJ1-4,TGTGCCAGCAGCTTAATCGGCAGGGTGGCAACTAATGAAAAACTGTTTTTT,CASSLIGRVATNEKLFF
TRBV2,-,TRBD2,TRBJ2-5,TGTGCCAGCAGTAAAGGACTAGCGGGGCCCCAAGAGACCCAGTACTTC,CASSKGLAGPQETQYF
TRBV7-9,-,-,TRBJ2-1,TGTGCCAGCAGCTCCCTCTGGGGGGGCCCTCTCGATGAGCAGTTCTTC,CASSSLWGGPLDEQFF
TRBV7-2,-,TRBD2,TRBJ2-4,TGTGCCAGCAGCTTTGCGGGGGGACCTCAAAACATTCAGTACTTC,CASSFAGGPQNIQYF
TRBV7-2,once,-,TRBJ2-3,TGTGCCAGCAGCCCGCGTGATACGCAGTATTTT,CASSPRDTQYF
TRBV5-6,few,-,TRBJ2-3,TGTGCCAGCAGCTTCCGTCCGGCCGATACGCAGTATTTT,CASSFRPADTQYF
TRBV10-3,-,-,TRBJ1-1,TGTGCCATCAGTGAGCCCGATGGCAGCCCGAACACTGAAGCTTTCTTT,CAISEPDGSPNTEAFF
TRBV7-2,-,-,TRBJ1-2,TGTGCCAGCAGCCCCAGCCGGACGGCAGCCCCACATGGCTACACCTTC,CASSPSRTAAPHGYTF
TRBV18,-,-,TRBJ1-4,TGTGCCAGCTCCCGGAGGGAGAGGAATAATGAAAAACTGTTTTTT,CASSRRERNNEKLFF
TRBV2,-,TRBD1,TRBJ1-2,TGTGCCAGCAGTGAAGCCGAGACAGGGGGCAAGGGTGGCTACACCTTC,CASSEAETGGKGGYTF
TRBV19,-,-,TRBJ1-5,TGTGCCAGTAGTCCCGACCCCAGAGTTAATCAGCCCCAGCATTTT,CASSPDPRVNQPQHF
TRBV4-3,-,-,TRBJ2-7,TGCGCCAGCAGCCAAGTTCGGGGCTGGAGCTCCTACGAGCAGTACTTC,CASSQVRGWSSYEQYF
TRBV19,-,-,TRBJ2-2,TGTGCCAGTAGCCTTGATTGGTCGGGGGCGAACACCGGGGAGCTGTTTTTT,CASSLDWSGANTGELFF
TRBV11-2,-,TRBD2,TRBJ2-3,TGTGCCAGCAGCGTCGCTAGCGGGGACTCACCAGATACGCAGTATTTT,CASSVASGDSPDTQYF
TRBV4-3,-,-,TRBJ1-5,TGCGCCAGCAGCAGACGGGAGGGGTACCAGCCCCAGCATTTT,CASSRREGYQPQHF
TRBV2,few,-,TRBJ2-2,TGTGCCAGCAGTGTTAATGGGGCGTCTCCCGGGGAGCTGTTTTTT,CASSVNGASPGELFF